The 12 T cell receptor beta chains in this list originate from one sample, sequenced in a study of T cell changes during pregnancy in multiple sclerosis. Method: immunoSEQ multiplex PCR; TCRdb's copy keeps in-frame clones and lacks some. The sample includes under 90,000 clones, 92% of them seen just once. This sample comprised peripheral blood, obtained after pregnancy. These receptors were collected from a female donor in good health, enrolled as a control in a pregnancy study.

The rearrangement uses TRBV2 and TRBJ2-7; perhaps TRBD2 as D (6 bases). Trimming took 11 bases from V and 3 from J, leaving 14 bases between them. Germline CDR1 reads SNHLY; CDR2 reads FYNNEI. The length of the CDR3 is 12 residues. The chain's CDR3 is CAGGKGIYEQYF. CDR3 bases: TGTGCCGGCGGGAAGGGGATCTACGAGCAGTACTTC.

This chain joins TRBV9 and TRBJ2-3; tentatively, D is TRBD2 (7 bases). Germline lookup yields CDR1 SGDLS and CDR2 YYNGEE. The CDR3 has 16 residues. V lost 3 bases, J lost 3 bases, and 17 bases lay in between. CDR3 DNA sequence: TGTGCCAGCAGCGGAGGGGGGAGGGGAAGGACAGATACGCAGTATTTT. Encoded protein: CASSGGGRGRTDTQYF.

V and J are TRBV7-9 and TRBJ2-2; TRBD2 matches at 9 bases. CDR3 length: 16 residues. J lost 7 bases, V lost 7 bases, and 13 bases had no gene match. Per the germline V gene, CDR1 is SEHNR and CDR2 is FQNEAQ (reference sequence). In DNA form, the CDR3 reads TGTGCCAGCACGTCGGGCGGGGGGGATGGCGTCGGGGAGCTGTTTTTT. Its protein is CASTSGGGDGVGELFF.

In this sample, this clone turned up a few times. This chain uses TRBV7-9 with TRBJ2-7; D remains ambiguous. This CDR3 is built from 14 residues. The V end lost 5 bases, the J end lost 2 bases, and 13 bases lay between the germline ends. Germline V lookup: CDR1 SEHNR, CDR2 FQNEAQ (reference sequence). CDR3 nucleotides: TGTGCCAGCAGCAGCGCGGAAAACCCCTACGAGCAGTACTTC. This sequence encodes CASSSAENPYEQYF. Full variable domain (remainder filled in from reference TRBV7-9 and TRBJ2-7): DTGVSQNPRHKITKRGQNVTFRCDPISEHNRLYWYRQTLGQGPEFLTYFQNEAQLEKSRLLSDRFSAERPKGSFSTLEIQRTEQGDSAMYLCASSSAENPYEQYFGPGTRLTVT.

The J gene is TRBJ1-2, the V gene TRBV7-9, with 7 bases lining up with TRBD1. The CDR3 spans 15 residues. Germline CDR1 is SEHNR and CDR2 is FQNEAQ (reference sequence). J lost 6 bases, V lost 2 bases, and 9 bases had no gene match. For the CDR3, the DNA is TGTGCCAGCAGCTTAAACGGTGCAGGGGGAGATGGCTACACCTTC. Protein product: CASSLNGAGGDGYTF.

This chain uses TRBV29-1 with TRBJ1-1; D uncertain. Trimming pared 6 bases from V and 1 base from J, leaving 9 bases between. The germline gives CDR1 SQVTM, CDR2 ANQGSEA. The CDR3 runs 12 residues. CDR3 amino acids: CSVLPTNTEAFF. Written as DNA, the CDR3 is TGCAGCGTCCTACCTACGAACACTGAAGCTTTCTTT.

This chain joins TRBV7-3 and TRBJ1-1, with no clear D. Trimming cost V 3 bases and J 5 bases, with 4 bases left between them. The germline V gene has CDR1 SGHTA and CDR2 FQGTGA. This CDR3 has 11 amino acids. CDR3 sequence reads: CASSFRTEAFF. The DNA for the CDR3 is TGTGCCAGCAGCTTTCGGACTGAAGCTTTCTTT.

V gene TRBV5-4 combines with J gene TRBJ2-1; D remains unclear. Germline loops: CDR1 SGHNT, CDR2 YYREEE (reference sequence). Trimming removed 4 bases from V and 13 bases from J, with 21 bases in between. This CDR3 comprises 14 residues. Here the CDR3 reads CASSLERDGGSQFF. The CDR3 DNA sequence: TGTGCCAGCAGCCTGGAAAGAGACGGCGGATCACAGTTCTTC.

This chain links TRBV14 with TRBJ2-7, with D maybe TRBD2 (5 bases). CDR1 and CDR2 (germline): SGHDN, FVKESK. Trimming removed 1 base from V and 4 bases from J, with 11 bases in between. The CDR3 consists of 14 residues. The CDR3 DNA sequence: TGTGCCAGCAGCCAAGTCGGGGTGGATTACGAGCAGTACTTC. Residues: CASSQVGVDYEQYF.

This clone was seen once. The chain links TRBV6-5 to TRBJ1-2; D gene ambiguous. The CDR3 runs 13 residues. Germline CDR1 and CDR2: MNHEY and SVGAGI. V was cut by 4 bases and J by 8 bases, with 14 bases left in between. Here the CDR3 reads CASSSPGRRGYTF. CDR3 coding DNA: TGTGCCAGCAGTTCCCCCGGCAGGCGAGGCTACACCTTC.

Only one count was recorded for this clone. The chain recombines TRBV6-5 with TRBJ2-3; 7 bases are a match to TRBD2. CDR1 is MNHEY, CDR2 SVGAGI, per germline. CDR3 length equals 15 residues. After removal of 0 bases from V and 6 bases from J, the junction contained 6 bases not matched to a gene. Here the CDR3 DNA reads TGTGCCAGCAGTTACTCGGGCAGGGACTATGATACGCAGTATTTT. Translating it yields CASSYSGRDYDTQYF.

DNA of the CDR3: TGTGCCAGCAGCTTAGGGGCCAGGCAGAACACTGAAGCTTTCTTT. It encodes CASSLGARQNTEAFF. The rearrangement links TRBV7-8 to TRBJ1-1; D gene ambiguous. CDR1 and CDR2 (germline): SGHVS, FQNEAQ. Trimming removed 1 base at V and 1 base at J, with 10 bases between. The length of the CDR3 is 15 residues.